This T cell receptor beta chain came from a study of shared clonotypes between healthy human individuals. At the level of the study: Each donor's CD4 naive and CD4 memory cells filled three plates apiece, CD8 naive two, and CD8 memory one.

Comment on this clone: As yet, its antigen is unknown.

Sequenced by immunoSEQ multiplex PCR; TCRdb stores in-frame clones only, minus some. The top ten clones hold under 2% of a sample with a few million clones, 80% to 95% of them seen once. Study findings and constraints: Clonotypes that were shared across a handful of donors made up 4.5% to 5% of naive CD4 clonotypes.

Naive CD8 cells lacked CD45RO and underwent positive selection for CCR7, leaving out terminally differentiated effector memory CD45RA+ cells. Germline CDR1 reads DFQATT; CDR2 reads SNEGSKA (reference sequence). Trimming removed 1 base at V and 6 bases at J, with 6 bases between. CDR3 length: 11 residues. The chain links TRBV20-1 to TRBJ1-2; D unclear. The source is a man younger than 35 in good health. Some clones in this sample may be carry-over from other donors' samples. The sample consisted of naive CD8+ T cells from PBMCs. The CDR3 DNA reads TGCAGTGCTAGAGCCGCGCATGGCTACACCTTC. Amino acid sequence: CSARAAHGYTF.